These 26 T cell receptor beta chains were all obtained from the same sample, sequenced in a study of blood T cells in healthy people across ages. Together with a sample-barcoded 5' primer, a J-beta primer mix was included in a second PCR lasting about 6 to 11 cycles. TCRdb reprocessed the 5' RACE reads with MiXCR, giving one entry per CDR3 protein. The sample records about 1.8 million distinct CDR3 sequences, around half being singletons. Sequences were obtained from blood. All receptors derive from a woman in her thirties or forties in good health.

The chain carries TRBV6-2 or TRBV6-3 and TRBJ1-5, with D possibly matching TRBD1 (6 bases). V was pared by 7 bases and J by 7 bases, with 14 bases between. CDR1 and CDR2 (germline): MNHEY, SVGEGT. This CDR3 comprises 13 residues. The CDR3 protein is CASNGTPPQPQHF. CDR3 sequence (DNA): TGTGCCAGCAACGGGACACCACCGCAGCCCCAGCATTTT.

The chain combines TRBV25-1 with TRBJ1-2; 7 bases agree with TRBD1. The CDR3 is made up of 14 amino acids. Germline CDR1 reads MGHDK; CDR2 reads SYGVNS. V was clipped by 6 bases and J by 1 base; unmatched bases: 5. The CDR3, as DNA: TGTGCCAGCAGAAAGACAGGGAATAACTATGGCTACACCTTC. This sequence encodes CASRKTGNNYGYTF.

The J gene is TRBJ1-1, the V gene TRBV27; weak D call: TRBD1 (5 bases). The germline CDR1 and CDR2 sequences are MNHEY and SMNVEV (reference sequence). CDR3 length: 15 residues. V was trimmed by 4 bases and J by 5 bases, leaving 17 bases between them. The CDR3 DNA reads TGTGCCAGCAGTTCCCCCGGGGGATACTGGACTGAAGCTTTCTTT. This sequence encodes CASSSPGGYWTEAFF.

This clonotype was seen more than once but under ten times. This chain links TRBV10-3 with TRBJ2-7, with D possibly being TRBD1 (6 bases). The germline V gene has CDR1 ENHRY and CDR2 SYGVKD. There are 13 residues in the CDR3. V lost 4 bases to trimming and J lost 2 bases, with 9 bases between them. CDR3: CAISADRTYEQYF. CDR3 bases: TGTGCCATCAGTGCTGACAGGACCTACGAGCAGTACTTC.

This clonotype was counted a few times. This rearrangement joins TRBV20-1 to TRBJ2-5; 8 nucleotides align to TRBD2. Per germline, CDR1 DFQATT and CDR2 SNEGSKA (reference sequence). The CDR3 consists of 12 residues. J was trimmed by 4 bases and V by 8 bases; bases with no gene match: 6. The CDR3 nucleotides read TGCAGTACCCTCGGGGGGGCAGAGACCCAGTACTTC. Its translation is CSTLGGAETQYF.

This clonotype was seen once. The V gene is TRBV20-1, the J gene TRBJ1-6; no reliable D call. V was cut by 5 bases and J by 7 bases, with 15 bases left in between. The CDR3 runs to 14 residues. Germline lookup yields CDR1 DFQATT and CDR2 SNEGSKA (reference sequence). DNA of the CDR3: TGCAGTGCTCCCATCGGGAGCGGCAATTCACCCCTCCACTTT. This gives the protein CSAPIGSGNSPLHF.

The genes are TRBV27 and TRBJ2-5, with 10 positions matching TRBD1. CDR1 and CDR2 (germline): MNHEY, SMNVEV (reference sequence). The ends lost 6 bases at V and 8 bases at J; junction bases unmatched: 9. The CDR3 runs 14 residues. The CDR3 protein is CASSLSGTGVTQYF. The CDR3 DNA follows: TGTGCCAGCAGCCTATCGGGGACAGGGGTTACCCAGTACTTC.

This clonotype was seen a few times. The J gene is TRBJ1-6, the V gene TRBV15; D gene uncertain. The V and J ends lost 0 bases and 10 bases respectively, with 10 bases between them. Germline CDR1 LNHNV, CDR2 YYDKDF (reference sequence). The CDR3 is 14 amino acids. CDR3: CATSRDRETSPLHF. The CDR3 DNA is TGTGCCACCAGCAGAGATAGGGAGACCTCACCCCTCCACTTT.

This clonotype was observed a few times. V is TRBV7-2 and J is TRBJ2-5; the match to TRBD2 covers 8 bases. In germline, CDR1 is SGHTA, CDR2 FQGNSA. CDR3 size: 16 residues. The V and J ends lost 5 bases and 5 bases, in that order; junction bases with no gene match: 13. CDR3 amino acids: CASSTSLGLDGETQYF. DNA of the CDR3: TGTGCCAGCAGCACCTCGTTGGGACTAGACGGGGAGACCCAGTACTTC.

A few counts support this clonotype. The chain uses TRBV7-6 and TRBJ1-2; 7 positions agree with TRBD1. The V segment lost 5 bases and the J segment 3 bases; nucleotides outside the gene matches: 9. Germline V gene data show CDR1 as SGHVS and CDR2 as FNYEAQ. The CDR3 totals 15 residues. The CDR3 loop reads CASSQTEGAYYGYTF. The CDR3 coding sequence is TGTGCCAGCAGCCAGACCGAGGGGGCATACTATGGCTACACCTTC. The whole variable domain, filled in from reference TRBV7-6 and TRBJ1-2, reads GAGVSQSPRYKVTKRGQDVALRCDPISGHVSLYWYRQALGQGPEFLTYFNYEAQQDKSGLPNDRFSAERPEGSISTLTIQRTEQRDSAMYRCASSQTEGAYYGYTFGSGTRLTVV.

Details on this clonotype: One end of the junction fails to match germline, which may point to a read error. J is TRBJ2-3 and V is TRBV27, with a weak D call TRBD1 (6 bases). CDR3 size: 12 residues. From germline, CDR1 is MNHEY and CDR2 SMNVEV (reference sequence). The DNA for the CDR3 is TGTGTCAGCACCCAAGGGGGAGATACGCAGTATTTT. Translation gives CVSTQGGDTQYF.

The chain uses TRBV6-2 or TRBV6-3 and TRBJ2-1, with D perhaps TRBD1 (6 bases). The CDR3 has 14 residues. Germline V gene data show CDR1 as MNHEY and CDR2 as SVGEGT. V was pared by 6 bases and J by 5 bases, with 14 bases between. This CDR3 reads CASRSGTKDNEQFF. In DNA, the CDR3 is TGTGCCAGCAGGTCCGGGACAAAAGACAATGAGCAGTTCTTC.

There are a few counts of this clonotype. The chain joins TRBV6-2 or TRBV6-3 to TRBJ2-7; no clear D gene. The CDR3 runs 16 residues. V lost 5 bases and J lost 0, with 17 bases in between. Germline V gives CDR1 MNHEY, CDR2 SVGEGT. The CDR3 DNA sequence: TGTGCCAGCAGTCCCCGCCCGACAACCCTCTCCTACGAGCAGTACTTC. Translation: CASSPRPTTLSYEQYF.

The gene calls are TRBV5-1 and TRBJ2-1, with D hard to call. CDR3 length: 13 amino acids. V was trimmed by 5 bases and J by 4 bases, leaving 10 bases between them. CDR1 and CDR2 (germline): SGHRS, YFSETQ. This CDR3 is CASRPDLYNEQFF. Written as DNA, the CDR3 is TGCGCCAGCAGACCGGACCTATACAATGAGCAGTTCTTC.

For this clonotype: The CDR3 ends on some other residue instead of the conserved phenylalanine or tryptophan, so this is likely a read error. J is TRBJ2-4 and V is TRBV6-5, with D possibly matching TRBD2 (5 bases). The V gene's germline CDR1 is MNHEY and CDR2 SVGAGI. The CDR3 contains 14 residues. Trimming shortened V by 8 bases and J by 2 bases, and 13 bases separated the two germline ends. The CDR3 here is CASGTPGTKNIQYV. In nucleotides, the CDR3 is TGTGCCAGCGGTACTCCCGGGACCAAAAACATTCAGTACGTC.

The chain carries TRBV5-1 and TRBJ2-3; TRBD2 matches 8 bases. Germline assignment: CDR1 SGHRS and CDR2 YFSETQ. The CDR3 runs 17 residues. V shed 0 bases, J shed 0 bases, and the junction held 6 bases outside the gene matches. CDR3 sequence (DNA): TGCGCCAGCAGCTTGGCCGGGGGGGCTGGTAGCACAGATACGCAGTATTTT. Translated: CASSLAGGAGSTDTQYF.

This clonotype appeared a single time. The CDR3 DNA reads as TGTGCCATCAAAAGGACTAGCGGGGGGGAAGAGACCCAGTACTTC. This sequence encodes CAIKRTSGGEETQYF. The V call is TRBV10-3, the J call TRBJ2-7; 15 bases match TRBD2. Judging by the DNA end, TRBJ2-5 fits better; the J call may be wrong. The CDR3 sequence is 15 residues long. Germline V lookup: CDR1 ENHRY, CDR2 SYGVKD.

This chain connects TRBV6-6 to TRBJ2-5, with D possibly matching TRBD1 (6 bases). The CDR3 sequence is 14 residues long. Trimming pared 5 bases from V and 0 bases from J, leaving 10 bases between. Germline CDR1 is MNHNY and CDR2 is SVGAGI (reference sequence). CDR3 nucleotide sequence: TGTGCCAGCAGTGACAGGAACCACCAAGAGACCCAGTACTTC. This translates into CASSDRNHQETQYF.

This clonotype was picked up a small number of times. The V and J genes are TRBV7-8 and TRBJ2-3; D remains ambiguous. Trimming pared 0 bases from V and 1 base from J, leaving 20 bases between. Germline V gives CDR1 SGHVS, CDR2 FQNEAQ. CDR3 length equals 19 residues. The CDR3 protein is CASSLAWAGPLPGTDTQYF. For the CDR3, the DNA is TGTGCCAGCAGCTTAGCGTGGGCAGGACCCTTACCAGGCACAGATACGCAGTATTTT.

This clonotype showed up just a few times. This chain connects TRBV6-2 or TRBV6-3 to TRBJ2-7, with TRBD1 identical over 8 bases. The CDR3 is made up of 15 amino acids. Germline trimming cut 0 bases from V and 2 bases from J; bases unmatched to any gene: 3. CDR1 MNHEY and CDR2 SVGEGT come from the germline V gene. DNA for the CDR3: TGTGCCAGCAGTTACTCGACAGGGGTCCCCTACGAGCAGTACTTC. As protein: CASSYSTGVPYEQYF.

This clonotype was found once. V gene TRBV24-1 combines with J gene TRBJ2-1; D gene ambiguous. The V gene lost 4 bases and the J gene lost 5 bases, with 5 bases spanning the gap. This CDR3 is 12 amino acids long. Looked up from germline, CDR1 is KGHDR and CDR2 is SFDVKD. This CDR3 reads CATSDTNNEQFF. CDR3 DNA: TGTGCCACCAGTGACACAAACAATGAGCAGTTCTTC.

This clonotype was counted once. CDR3 sequence reads: CASSHVRGSTDTQYF. The CDR3 region has the DNA TGTGCCAGCAGTCATGTCCGGGGAAGCACAGATACGCAGTATTTT. The V and J genes are TRBV9 and TRBJ2-3, with a possible D match to TRBD2 (5 bases). The V gene lost 5 bases and the J gene lost 0 bases, with 13 bases spanning the gap. Germline values: CDR1 SGDLS, CDR2 YYNGEE. The CDR3 is made up of 15 amino acids.

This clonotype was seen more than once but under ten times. CDR3: CASSPGGAVKHREFF. In DNA form, the CDR3 reads TGTGCCAGCAGCCCCGGCGGGGCAGTCAAACACCGTGAGTTCTTC. The rearrangement joins TRBV11-1 to TRBJ2-1; D perhaps matches TRBD2 (6 bases). The germline V gene encodes CDR1 SGHAT and CDR2 FQDESV (reference sequence). This CDR3 has 15 residues. V lost 5 bases to trimming and J lost 14 bases, with 25 bases between them. Full variable domain (remainder filled in from reference TRBV11-1 and TRBJ2-1): EAEVAQSPRYKITEKSQAVAFWCDPISGHATLYWYRQILGQGPELLVQFQDESVVDDSQLPKDRFSAERLKGVDSTLKIQPAELGDSAMYLCASSPGGAVKHREFFGPGTRLTVL.

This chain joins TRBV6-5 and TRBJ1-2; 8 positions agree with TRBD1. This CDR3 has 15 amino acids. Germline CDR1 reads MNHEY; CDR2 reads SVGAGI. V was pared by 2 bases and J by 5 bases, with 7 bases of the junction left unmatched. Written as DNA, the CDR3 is TGTGCCAGCAGTTACCTCGACAGGGGAGGGTATGGCTACACCTTC. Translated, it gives CASSYLDRGGYGYTF.

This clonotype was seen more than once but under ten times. The chain's CDR3 is CASSQPAYEQYF. In DNA, the CDR3 is TGTGCCAGCAGCCAACCCGCCTACGAGCAGTACTTC. The chain carries TRBV7-2 and TRBJ2-7; unclear D gene. Germline V gene sequence: CDR1 SGHTA, CDR2 FQGNSA. Trimming left V 5 bases short and J 2 bases short, with 7 bases between. The CDR3 has 12 residues.

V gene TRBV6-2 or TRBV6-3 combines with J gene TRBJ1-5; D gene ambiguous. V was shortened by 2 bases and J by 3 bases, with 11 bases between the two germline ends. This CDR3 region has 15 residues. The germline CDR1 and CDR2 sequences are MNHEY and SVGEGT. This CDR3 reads CASSYARTANQPQHF. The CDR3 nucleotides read TGTGCCAGCAGTTACGCGCGGACCGCCAATCAGCCCCAGCATTTT.